The T cell receptor (beta chain) described here comes from a study of Ad26.COV2.S vaccination and SARS-CoV-2 variants. Treatment of the sample: about 20 received Ad26.COV2.S at low or high dose, single or two shots; roughly five received placebo; per-sample allocation not given. The investigators took samples on day 63 after the first vaccine or placebo injection. Clones were sequenced by immunoSEQ multiplex PCR, and TCRdb holds only the in-frame ones, with some missing. The sample shows 240,000 or so clones, around nine tenths of them seen only once. This clone showed up just once. Germline-derived CDR1 and CDR2 are SGHTA and FQGNSA. The V end was cut by 4 bases, the J end by 3 bases, with 13 bases between. This CDR3 contains 15 residues.

The sample here was peripheral blood, taken in a trial of Ad26.COV2.S vaccine versus placebo. The rearrangement links TRBV7-2 to TRBJ1-5; perhaps TRBD1 as D (5 bases). This sequence was found in a person between 18 and 65 years old who received the Ad26.COV2.S COVID-19 vaccine or a placebo. CDR3 bases: TGTGCCAGCAGCTCTTGGGCAGGGTTCAATCAGCCCCAGCATTTT. The encoded protein is CASSSWAGFNQPQHF. The full variable domain, rest sourced from reference TRBV7-2 and TRBJ1-5, is GAGVSQSPSNKVTEKGKDVELRCDPISGHTALYWYRQSLGQGLEFLIYFQGNSAPDKSGLPSDRFSAERTGGSVSTLTIQRTQQEDSAVYLCASSSWAGFNQPQHFGDGTRLSIL.